The 18 T cell receptor beta chains below were found in one sample sequenced in a study of cytomegalovirus exposure and HLA in healthy donors. PCR was performed using 60 Vbeta and 13 Jbeta primers. The assay was immunoSEQ multiplex PCR, and TCRdb's table has in-frame clones only and misses some. The sample lists around 100,000 clones, 75% to 80% occurring once. Input material: PBMCs. These TCRs come from a man in his sixties in good health and CMV-seropositive.

This clone was seen more than once but under ten times. The rearrangement uses TRBV5-1 and TRBJ2-2, with 12 positions matching TRBD2. V dropped 0 bases and J dropped 0; count of bases not matched to a gene: 3. The CDR3 totals 18 residues. The germline gives CDR1 SGHRS, CDR2 YFSETQ. This CDR3 is CASSLDRLAGANTGELFF. CDR3 DNA: TGCGCCAGCAGCTTGGACAGACTAGCGGGGGCGAACACCGGGGAGCTGTTTTTT.

This clone came up a few times. V and J are TRBV6-5 and TRBJ1-6, with D possibly being TRBD1 (5 bases). V lost 5 bases and J lost 7, with 15 bases in between. In germline, CDR1 is MNHEY, CDR2 SVGAGI. The CDR3 sequence is 15 residues long. The CDR3 bases are TGTGCCAGCAGTCTTCGGGAGGGACCGAATTCACCCCTCCACTTT. Residues: CASSLREGPNSPLHF.

The chain uses TRBV5-1 and TRBJ2-3; 9 bases are shared with TRBD2. This CDR3 has 16 amino acids. V was pared by 4 bases and J by 5 bases, with 11 bases of the junction left unmatched. Germline V gene lookup returns CDR1 SGHRS and CDR2 YFSETQ. The CDR3 spells CASSTAERGALDTQYF. The CDR3 region has the DNA TGCGCCAGCAGCACCGCCGAGCGGGGGGCTTTAGATACGCAGTATTTT.

This clone was detected only once. The chain carries TRBV5-1 and TRBJ1-1; 8 bases map to TRBD1. CDR3 length equals 15 residues. The junction had 10 bases not matched to a gene; V was cut back by 5 bases and J by 4 bases. The germline gives CDR1 SGHRS, CDR2 YFSETQ. The CDR3 region has the DNA TGCGCCAGCAGATTGACCCAGGGGGCGGGCACTGAAGCTTTCTTT. Its translation: CASRLTQGAGTEAFF. The whole variable domain, filled in from reference TRBV5-1 and TRBJ1-1, reads KAGVTQTPRYLIKTRGQQVTLSCSPISGHRSVSWYQQTPGQGLQFLFEYFSETQRNKGNFPGRFSGRQFSNSRSEMNVSTLELGDSALYLCASRLTQGAGTEAFFGQGTRLTVV.

The V and J genes are TRBV5-5 and TRBJ1-2; D may be TRBD1 (5 bases). The CDR3 is 13 amino acids. The germline gives CDR1 SGHKS, CDR2 YYEKEE (reference sequence). Here the CDR3 reads CASQGAAVGGYTF. Written as DNA, the CDR3 is TGTGCGTCTCAAGGGGCGGCCGTGGGTGGCTACACCTTC.

This chain joins TRBV7-7 and TRBJ2-5; tentatively, D is TRBD1 (6 bases). Germline V lookup: CDR1 SSHAT, CDR2 FNYEAQ (reference sequence). There are 15 residues in the CDR3. Trimming stripped 1 base from V and 4 bases from J, with 13 bases between. In DNA, the CDR3 is TGTGCCAGCAGCTTAGGGGGGCTAGCCGGAGAGACCCAGTACTTC. Protein product: CASSLGGLAGETQYF.

The CDR3: CASKEVSSYEQYF. The CDR3 nucleotides are TGTGCCTCTAAAGAGGTGAGCTCCTACGAGCAGTACTTC. J is TRBJ2-7 and V is TRBV5-4, with no clear D. CDR1 and CDR2 (germline): SGHNT, YYREEE (reference sequence). CDR3 length equals 13 residues. Trimming cost V 10 bases and J 0 bases, with 14 bases left between them.

This rearrangement joins TRBV6-1 to TRBJ2-5, with 14 bases identical to TRBD2. Germline trimming cut 4 bases from V and 9 bases from J; bases unmatched to any gene: 13. In germline, CDR1 is MNHNS, CDR2 SASEGT. This CDR3 is 17 amino acids long. The CDR3 protein is CASSVTSGGAARLAQYF. CDR3 bases: TGTGCCAGCAGTGTGACTAGCGGGGGGGCTGCCCGTCTGGCCCAGTACTTC.

This chain uses TRBV25-1 with TRBJ1-2, with 8 positions matching TRBD1. Trimming cost V 4 bases and J 5 bases; bases outside gene matches: 3. The CDR3 sequence is 13 residues long. Germline V gives CDR1 MGHDK, CDR2 SYGVNS. CDR3 amino acids: CASSAGTGYGYTF. The CDR3 region has the DNA TGTGCCAGCAGTGCCGGGACAGGTTATGGCTACACCTTC.

The chain has TRBV5-1 and TRBJ2-5; D is unclear. The CDR3 totals 14 residues. Germline V lookup: CDR1 SGHRS, CDR2 YFSETQ. V lost 4 bases to trimming and J lost 1 base, with 11 bases between them. CDR3 nucleotides: TGCGCCAGCAGCCCCCAGGCGTCCCAAGAGACCCAGTACTTC. This codes for CASSPQASQETQYF.

The chain couples TRBV6-6 to TRBJ1-4; D call uncertain. Looked up from germline, CDR1 is MNHNY and CDR2 is SVGAGI (reference sequence). With 2 bases removed from V and 8 bases from J, the gap between germline ends came to 9 bases. The CDR3 length is 13 residues. In DNA, the CDR3 is TGTGCCAGCAGTTACGCTGAGGGCGAAAAACTGTTTTTT. Encoded protein: CASSYAEGEKLFF.

This chain connects TRBV6-5 to TRBJ2-3; 9 bases agree with TRBD1. Unmatched junction bases numbered 8, after V lost 5 bases and J lost 8 bases. Germline CDR1 reads MNHEY; CDR2 reads SVGAGI. The CDR3 runs 14 residues. Written as DNA, the CDR3 is TGTGCCAGCAGTCCACAGGGGGCGCGAGGTACGCAGTATTTT. Its translation: CASSPQGARGTQYF.

CDR3 in amino acids: CASSPTGPGNTIYF. The CDR3 DNA is TGTGCCAGCAGCCCCACCGGTCCTGGAAACACCATATATTTT. The rearrangement joins TRBV7-3 to TRBJ1-3; D not certain. Deletions cut 5 bases from V and 2 bases from J, with 10 bases between. Germline lookup yields CDR1 SGHTA and CDR2 FQGTGA. This CDR3 is built from 14 residues.

This clone was recorded only once. This sequence joins TRBV13 and TRBJ1-6; 8 bases are shared with TRBD1. Germline CDR1 is PRHDT and CDR2 is FYEKMQ (reference sequence). V was clipped by 6 bases and J by 10 bases; unmatched bases: 14. The CDR3 totals 16 residues. CDR3 sequence (DNA): TGTGCCAGCAGGCTAACCCACAGGGGGTTGGAATCACCCCTCCACTTT. It yields the protein CASRLTHRGLESPLHF.

The chain couples TRBV29-1 to TRBJ1-1; no reliable D call. V gave up 2 bases and J gave up 4 bases, with 11 bases separating them. The germline V gene has CDR1 SQVTM and CDR2 ANQGSEA. This CDR3 contains 13 residues. The CDR3: CSVESISGTEAFF. For the CDR3, the DNA is TGCAGCGTTGAATCTATTAGCGGCACTGAAGCTTTCTTT.

This chain joins TRBV7-9 and TRBJ1-5; D may be TRBD1 (6 bases). Germline V gene data show CDR1 as SEHNR and CDR2 as FQNEAQ (reference sequence). The V and J ends lost 4 bases and 3 bases respectively, with 10 bases between them. The CDR3 runs to 14 residues. The CDR3, as DNA: TGTGCCAGCAGCTGGACAGCCGACAATCAGCCCCAGCATTTT. Amino acids: CASSWTADNQPQHF.

This clone showed up just a few times. This chain links TRBV11-2 with TRBJ1-6, with D perhaps TRBD1 (5 bases). Looked up from germline, CDR1 is SGHAT and CDR2 is FQNNGV. With 6 bases removed from V and 9 bases from J, the gap between germline ends came to 21 bases. The CDR3 is 16 residues long. In DNA, the CDR3 is TGTGCCAGCAGAAAGTCCGCGGCAGGGATTGGTTCACCCCTCCACTTT. The encoded protein is CASRKSAAGIGSPLHF.

The chain couples TRBV28 to TRBJ2-7, with TRBD1 identical over 7 bases. Germline lookup yields CDR1 MDHEN and CDR2 SYDVKM. CDR3 length: 14 residues. Trimming cost V 7 bases and J 3 bases; bases outside gene matches: 9. The CDR3 here is CASTSGTASYEQYF. The DNA for the CDR3 is TGTGCCAGCACTTCCGGGACAGCGAGCTACGAGCAGTACTTC.